Described below is a single T cell receptor (beta chain) sequence and its context. The data stem from a study of cytomegalovirus exposure and HLA in healthy donors. The germline CDR1 and CDR2 sequences are ENHRY and SYGVKD. V lost 6 bases to trimming and J lost 9 bases, with 15 bases between them. There are 13 residues in the CDR3. With 60 Vbeta and 13 Jbeta primers, the PCR was carried out. Produced via immunoSEQ multiplex PCR; TCRdb's table is partial and in-frame only. The sample lists 150,000 or so clones; about 75% were seen once. This clonotype was sampled from a man between 18 and 35 years old in good health and CMV-seropositive. Input material: PBMCs. This chain joins TRBV10-3 and TRBJ2-1; a possible D gene is TRBD2 (6 bases). The CDR3, as DNA: TGTGCCATCAGATCACTTGCCGGGAGTGAGCAGTTCTTC. Amino acids: CAIRSLAGSEQFF.